This T cell receptor (beta chain) was obtained from a study of patients and donors after allogeneic stem cell transplantation. The CDR3 has 20 amino acids. Germline loops: CDR1 SGDLS, CDR2 YYNGEE. The V segment lost 0 bases and the J segment 0 bases; nucleotides outside the gene matches: 8. TCRdb ran MiXCR on the RT-PCR reads and lists one entry per CDR3 protein. The data show 110,000 or so distinct CDR3 sequences, around 36% seen once. Sequencing input: blood, either unsorted or a sorted T cell fraction (not recorded which). The chain couples TRBV9 to TRBJ2-1; 14 nucleotides line up with TRBD2. The clonotype comes from a human donor who was either an allogeneic HSCT recipient or a stem cell or donor lymphocyte infusion donor (not recorded which). It is not recorded whose cells these are; they may come from a transplant donor. The CDR3 loop is CASSVVGTSGSYSSYNEQFF. The CDR3 region has the DNA TGTGCCAGCAGCGTAGTGGGGACTAGCGGGAGCTACAGCTCCTACAATGAGCAGTTCTTC.